This T cell receptor beta chain came from a study of T-cell reconstitution after alpha-beta-depleted transplantation in children. Study-wide results and limits: Reports say that about two months after transplant, the alpha-beta T cells came out of several hundred graft clones that had expanded.

The library targeted TCRbeta and was prepared with unique molecular identifiers. From the PCR reads, TCRdb called clonotypes with MiXCR, one entry per CDR3 protein. There are 700,000 to 950,000 distinct CDR3 sequences in the sample; roughly 15% occur only once, and roughly 4.8% lies in the top ten. This clonotype was counted at least ten times. Antigen unknown. Trimming left V 3 bases short and J 5 bases short, with 4 bases between. CDR3 length: 11 amino acids. This clonotype originated in a male patient aged 10-17 years who had a stem cell transplant for acute lymphoblastic leukemia, so the T cells may come from the graft donor. V usage is TRBV12-3 or TRBV12-4 and J usage is TRBJ2-5, with D unclear. The material sequenced was PBMCs, mostly from graft donor cells, taken 360 days after TCRalphabeta/CD19-depleted stem cell transplant. The CDR3 coding sequence is TGTGCCAGCAGTTTCAACGAGACCCAGTACTTC. This sequence encodes CASSFNETQYF.